Listed here are 13 T cell receptor beta chains from one sample, sequenced in a study of cytomegalovirus exposure and HLA in healthy donors. The assay was immunoSEQ multiplex PCR, and TCRdb's table has in-frame clones only and misses some. Among 160,000 or so clones, around nine tenths were seen once, and the ten largest hold less than 3.5%. Specimen: PBMCs. All receptors derive from a young man in good health and CMV-seropositive.

The chain has TRBV20-1 and TRBJ1-1; no reliable D call. Trimming removed 0 bases at V and 7 bases at J, with 6 bases between. The germline gives CDR1 DFQATT, CDR2 SNEGSKA (reference sequence). There are 11 residues in the CDR3. The CDR3 reads CSARDLNEAFF. The CDR3 bases are TGCAGTGCTAGAGATTTAAATGAAGCTTTCTTT.

This clone was counted a few times. The chain carries TRBV29-1 and TRBJ2-2; D is undetermined. The germline V gene has CDR1 SQVTM and CDR2 ANQGSEA. The CDR3 covers 10 residues. V dropped 2 bases and J dropped 8 bases, with 3 bases sitting between them. The CDR3 reads CSVEQGELFF. The CDR3, as DNA: TGCAGCGTTGAACAGGGGGAGCTGTTTTTT.

V is TRBV11-2 and J is TRBJ1-5, with a tentative D call TRBD1 (5 bases). Trimming removed 1 base from V and 5 bases from J, with 9 bases in between. The CDR3 is made up of 14 amino acids. The germline CDR1 and CDR2 sequences are SGHAT and FQNNGV. In nucleotides, the CDR3 is TGTGCCAGCAGCTTAGCGGGCAGGGATCAGCCCCAGCATTTT. This translates into CASSLAGRDQPQHF.

The chain recombines TRBV7-8 with TRBJ2-1; 10 nucleotides agree with TRBD2. From germline, CDR1 is SGHVS and CDR2 FQNEAQ. This CDR3 contains 17 residues. J gave up 0 bases and V 5 bases, and 7 bases lay outside the gene matches. CDR3 amino acids: CASSPLAGASSYNEQFF. CDR3 DNA: TGTGCCAGCAGCCCCCTAGCGGGAGCGAGCTCCTACAATGAGCAGTTCTTC.

This clone showed up just a few times. The chain carries TRBV5-3 and TRBJ1-6, with 7 bases lining up with TRBD1. TRBV5-3 is an open reading frame whose function is uncertain. This CDR3 region has 17 residues. Trimming took 1 base from V and 6 from J; bases not matched to a gene: 10. In DNA form, the CDR3 reads TGTGCCAGAAGCTTGTTCGAGGTAGGGGGCTGTAATTCACCCCTCCACTTT. This translates into CARSLFEVGGCNSPLHF.

The CDR3 bases are TGTGCCAGCAGCCCACCGGGACTAGCGAAAGAGACCCAGTACTTC. Residues: CASSPPGLAKETQYF. The rearrangement uses TRBV7-9 and TRBJ2-5, with TRBD2 matching 10 bases. From germline, CDR1 is SEHNR and CDR2 FQNEAQ (reference sequence). The J segment lost 3 bases and the V segment lost 5 bases, leaving 6 bases of the junction unmatched. The CDR3 has 15 residues. Filled out from reference TRBV7-9 and TRBJ2-5, the complete variable domain reads DTGVSQNPRHKITKRGQNVTFRCDPISEHNRLYWYRQTLGQGPEFLTYFQNEAQLEKSRLLSDRFSAERPKGSFSTLEIQRTEQGDSAMYLCASSPPGLAKETQYFGPGTRLLVL.

The chain joins TRBV7-9 to TRBJ1-5, with a possible D match to TRBD1 (6 bases). The V gene's germline CDR1 is SEHNR and CDR2 FQNEAQ (reference sequence). The CDR3 covers 16 residues. V was clipped by 1 base and J by 1 base, with 11 bases between them. The CDR3: CASSLGTDRSNQPQHF. The CDR3 region has the DNA TGTGCCAGCAGCTTAGGGACGGACAGAAGCAATCAGCCCCAGCATTTT.

The rearrangement joins TRBV6-4 to TRBJ2-1; 11 positions match TRBD1. The CDR3 is 15 amino acids. The trim removed 3 bases at V and 7 bases at J, leaving 5 bases unmatched. Germline V gives CDR1 MRHNA, CDR2 SNTAGT. The CDR3: CASSEAGTGGNEQFF. The CDR3 DNA reads TGTGCCAGCAGTGAGGCCGGGACAGGGGGGAATGAGCAGTTCTTC.

The sample holds one count of this clone. The chain links TRBV2 to TRBJ1-1, with a weak D call TRBD1 (6 bases). Trimming took 4 bases from V and 1 from J, leaving 7 bases between them. Germline V gene sequence: CDR1 SNHLY, CDR2 FYNNEI. The CDR3 runs to 13 residues. CDR3 in DNA: TGTGCCAGCAGTGGACAGGAGAACACTGAAGCTTTCTTT. It specifies CASSGQENTEAFF.

The chain uses TRBV15 and TRBJ1-5; perhaps TRBD1 as D (5 bases). Trimming pared 5 bases from V and 7 bases from J, leaving 21 bases between. The germline gives CDR1 LNHNV, CDR2 YYDKDF (reference sequence). This CDR3 comprises 16 residues. The CDR3: CATSAGGGGARQPQHF. The CDR3 DNA reads as TGTGCCACCAGCGCGGGAGGTGGCGGGGCGAGGCAGCCCCAGCATTTT.

For this clone: At one of its ends the junction is not consistent with the germline gene, which may arise from a read error. This chain uses TRBV2 with TRBJ2-7, with 12 bases identical to TRBD1. Germline V gene data show CDR1 as SNHLY and CDR2 as FYNNEI. The CDR3 is 10 residues long. CDR3 coding DNA: TGTGCCAGCAGCCCGGGACAGGGGGCTTTC. Amino acid sequence: CASSPGQGAF.

The V call is TRBV6-1, the J call TRBJ1-2, with D possibly TRBD1 on 6 matching bases. Trimming removed 6 bases from V and 0 bases from J, with 11 bases in between. Germline V CDR1 and CDR2: MNHNS, SASEGT. The CDR3 has 14 residues. The CDR3 nucleotides are TGTGCCAGCAGGGGGGCAGGGGCTAACTATGGCTACACCTTC. Translated, it gives CASRGAGANYGYTF.

This clone was seen once. The chain links TRBV6-6 to TRBJ1-2, with a weak D call TRBD1 (5 bases). Germline-derived CDR1 and CDR2 are MNHNY and SVGAGI (reference sequence). V lost 5 bases and J 7 bases, leaving 17 bases between the germline ends. The CDR3 is 14 amino acids. As DNA, the CDR3 is TGTGCCAGCAGTGACCAGGCGGGGGGGGGTGGCTACACCTTC. It specifies CASSDQAGGGGYTF.